These 20 T cell receptor beta chains were all obtained from the same sample, sequenced in a study of blood T cell repertoires in COVID-19. Here immunoSEQ multiplex PCR was the method, and the copy in TCRdb shows in-frame clones only, minus some. Of about 200,000 clones in the sample, about 88% were seen once. The source material was peripheral blood. The receptors come from a woman aged 40 to 49 who had recovered from COVID-19.

This chain links TRBV10-1 with TRBJ2-1; TRBD2 matches at 14 bases. The junction had 3 bases not matched to a gene; V was cut back by 4 bases and J by 7 bases. CDR1 is WNHNN and CDR2 is SYGVQD in the germline V gene (reference sequence). This CDR3 comprises 15 residues. This CDR3 is CASSATSGRENEQFF. CDR3 in DNA: TGCGCCAGCAGTGCGACTAGCGGGAGGGAGAATGAGCAGTTCTTC.

The J gene is TRBJ1-2, the V gene TRBV19; TRBD1 matches at 7 bases. The CDR3 length is 13 residues. J gave up 2 bases and V 6 bases, and 3 bases lay outside the gene matches. The germline gives CDR1 LNHDA, CDR2 SQIVND (reference sequence). The CDR3: CASSRDRNYGYTF. The CDR3, as DNA: TGTGCCAGTAGCCGGGACAGAAACTATGGCTACACCTTC. Combining the CDR3 with reference TRBV19 and TRBJ1-2 gives the whole variable domain DGGITQSPKYLFRKEGQNVTLSCEQNLNHDAMYWYRQDPGQGLRLIYYSQIVNDFQKGDIAEGYSVSREKKESFPLTVTSAQKNPTAFYLCASSRDRNYGYTFGSGTRLTVV.

The CDR3 reads CASSFGQGGYNEQFF. The CDR3 coding sequence is TGTGCCAGCAGCTTTGGGCAGGGGGGCTACAATGAGCAGTTCTTC. The chain is built from TRBV5-6 and TRBJ2-1, with D tentatively TRBD1 (7 bases). The ends were cut back, 2 bases at V and 3 bases at J, with 12 bases in the middle. The CDR3 is 15 amino acids. From germline, CDR1 is SGHDT and CDR2 YYEEEE.

The chain links TRBV11-2 to TRBJ1-1; 7 positions agree with TRBD1. Germline CDR1 and CDR2: SGHAT and FQNNGV. The trim removed 4 bases at V and 8 bases at J, leaving 7 bases unmatched. The CDR3 loop spans 13 amino acids. In DNA form, the CDR3 reads TGTGCCAGCAGCTCATTTCCGGGACAGGAAGCTTTCTTT. It is translated as CASSSFPGQEAFF.

V and J are TRBV10-3 and TRBJ2-1, with TRBD2 matching over 9 bases. Germline V gives CDR1 ENHRY, CDR2 SYGVKD. CDR3 size: 15 residues. With 10 bases clipped from V and 6 bases from J, the junction kept 13 bases outside the gene matches. As DNA, the CDR3 is TGTGCCAGCCTAGTACAAGCGGGAGGCGGCAATGAGCAGTTCTTC. As protein: CASLVQAGGGNEQFF.

J is TRBJ1-1 and V is TRBV5-1, with 10 bases fitting TRBD1. Germline V gene sequence: CDR1 SGHRS, CDR2 YFSETQ. This CDR3 has 15 amino acids. The V gene end was trimmed by 4 bases and the J gene end by 0 bases; junction bases not matched to a gene: 3. CDR3 loop: CASSKDRGVNTEAFF. For the CDR3, the DNA is TGCGCCAGCAGCAAGGACAGGGGGGTGAACACTGAAGCTTTCTTT.

The chain combines TRBV27 with TRBJ2-2, with 12 positions matching TRBD1. CDR3 length equals 20 residues. Germline CDR1 and CDR2: MNHEY and SMNVEV (reference sequence). J was trimmed by 0 bases and V by 5 bases; bases with no gene match: 13. The chain's CDR3 is CASSKNRDRGRPTNTGELFF. The CDR3 DNA follows: TGTGCCAGCAGTAAAAACCGGGACAGGGGGCGACCTACGAACACCGGGGAGCTGTTTTTT.

The CDR3 region has the DNA TGTGCCTGGAGTAGGGGGGATACGCAGTATTTT. It yields the protein CAWSRGDTQYF. This chain links TRBV30 with TRBJ2-3; tentatively, D is TRBD1 (6 bases). The CDR3 totals 11 residues. Trimming took off 2 bases at V and 6 bases at J, with 6 bases between the two ends. Germline V gene sequence: CDR1 GTSNPN, CDR2 SVGIG (reference sequence). The full variable domain, with the rest looked up from reference TRBV30 and TRBJ2-3, is SQTIHQWPATLVQPVGSPLSLECTVEGTSNPNLYWYRQAAGRGLQLLFYSVGIGQISSEVPQNLSASRPQDRQFILSSKKLLLSDSGFYLCAWSRGDTQYFGPGTRLTVL.

This clone was seen more than once but under ten times. The chain recombines TRBV4-2 with TRBJ2-7; D gene ambiguous. V lost 0 bases and J 6 bases, leaving 9 bases between the germline ends. The germline CDR1 and CDR2 sequences are LGHNA and YNFKEQ. CDR3 length equals 13 residues. DNA for the CDR3: TGTGCCAGCAGCCAAGATAAGCGAAGCGAGCAGTACTTC. Its protein is CASSQDKRSEQYF.

The chain is built from TRBV29-1 and TRBJ2-7; D gene ambiguous. The CDR3 consists of 12 residues. Germline CDR1 reads SQVTM; CDR2 reads ANQGSEA. V lost 3 bases and J lost 1, with 7 bases in between. This CDR3 is CSVEAASYEQYF. CDR3 nucleotide sequence: TGCAGCGTTGAGGCTGCTTCCTACGAGCAGTACTTC.

This clone showed up just once. The V gene is TRBV10-3, the J gene TRBJ2-1; TRBD1 matches at 10 bases. Losses at the gene ends were 0 bases for V and 1 base for J; bases not matched to a gene: 6. The CDR3 contains 18 residues. Germline assignment: CDR1 ENHRY and CDR2 SYGVKD. The chain's CDR3 is CAISESGGTGESYNEQFF. In DNA form, the CDR3 reads TGTGCCATCAGTGAGTCTGGGGGGACAGGGGAATCCTACAATGAGCAGTTCTTC.

V and J are TRBV4-2 and TRBJ2-3; 7 bases fit TRBD2. Trimming cost V 4 bases and J 4 bases; bases outside gene matches: 5. CDR3 length: 14 amino acids. Looked up from germline, CDR1 is LGHNA and CDR2 is YNFKEQ. The CDR3 here is CASSPGREADTQYF. CDR3 in DNA: TGTGCCAGCAGCCCAGGGAGGGAGGCAGATACGCAGTATTTT.

The chain employs TRBV24-1 and TRBJ2-2, with TRBD2 matching over 7 bases. The CDR3 has 16 amino acids. V gave up 3 bases and J gave up 4 bases; unmatched junction bases: 7. Germline CDR1 KGHDR, CDR2 SFDVKD. The chain's CDR3 is CATSDRGVAGTGELFF. The CDR3 nucleotides are TGTGCCACCAGTGATCGAGGGGTAGCGGGCACCGGGGAGCTGTTTTTT.

The table lists this clone with a count of one. A read error may be the cause here, since a much bigger clone is one base away. The sample has other DNA sequences that encode this CDR3 too. The rearrangement joins TRBV19 to TRBJ2-7; 13 bases align to TRBD2. Looked up from germline, CDR1 is LNHDA and CDR2 is SQIVND (reference sequence). The CDR3 spans 15 residues. The CDR3 sequence: CASSFGTSGAYEQYF. CDR3 nucleotides: TGTGCCAGTAGTTTTGGGACTAGCGGGGCCTACGAACAGTACTTC.

V usage is TRBV6-6 and J usage is TRBJ1-2, with 9 positions matching TRBD1. The CDR3 loop spans 14 amino acids. Germline CDR1 reads MNHNY; CDR2 reads SVGAGI (reference sequence). Trimming removed 6 bases from V and 2 bases from J; junction bases left unmatched: 4. The CDR3: CASRQGQGNYGYTF. CDR3 DNA sequence: TGTGCCAGCAGACAGGGACAGGGCAACTATGGCTACACCTTC.

In this sample, this clone turned up once. The J gene is TRBJ2-1, the V gene TRBV15; 8 nucleotides align to TRBD2. The V gene end was trimmed by 3 bases and the J gene end by 6 bases; junction bases not matched to a gene: 7. This CDR3 region has 15 residues. Germline-derived CDR1 and CDR2 are LNHNV and YYDKDF (reference sequence). CDR3 coding DNA: TGTGCCACCAGCAGTTACAGCGGGAGCGGCAATGAGCAGTTCTTC. Translation: CATSSYSGSGNEQFF. Together with reference TRBV15 and TRBJ2-1, the CDR3 gives the full variable domain: DAMVIQNPRYQVTQFGKPVTLSCSQTLNHNVMYWYQQKSSQAPKLLFHYYDKDFNNEADTPDNFQSRRPNTSFCFLDIRSPGLGDTAMYLCATSSYSGSGNEQFFGPGTRLTVL.

This clone was detected once. V usage is TRBV10-2 and J usage is TRBJ2-3; TRBD1 aligns across 9 bases. CDR3 length: 14 residues. Germline assignment: CDR1 WSHSY and CDR2 SAAADI. The V gene end was trimmed by 9 bases and the J gene end by 4 bases; junction bases not matched to a gene: 8. In nucleotides, the CDR3 is TGCGCCAGACCGGGACAGGGAAGCCCAGATACGCAGTATTTT. It yields the protein CARPGQGSPDTQYF.

The count of this clone is one. The chain carries TRBV24-1 and TRBJ2-5; possibly TRBD2 for D (5 bases). Germline-derived CDR1 and CDR2 are KGHDR and SFDVKD. Trimming took 0 bases from V and 2 from J, leaving 24 bases between them. This CDR3 spans 20 amino acids. The CDR3 reads CATSDLVARTPCLNQETQYF. CDR3 DNA sequence: TGTGCCACCAGTGATTTGGTGGCGCGGACTCCATGTCTCAATCAAGAGACCCAGTACTTC.

V and J are TRBV19 and TRBJ1-1, with D unresolved. The V and J ends lost 6 bases and 0 bases respectively, with 14 bases between them. In germline, CDR1 is LNHDA, CDR2 SQIVND (reference sequence). This CDR3 has 15 residues. CDR3 protein: CASSPRWVLNTEAFF. The CDR3 DNA sequence: TGTGCCAGTAGCCCGCGGTGGGTATTGAACACTGAAGCTTTCTTT.

The genes are TRBV4-2 and TRBJ2-5; possible D gene TRBD2, 6 bases. Germline V lookup: CDR1 LGHNA, CDR2 YNFKEQ. The CDR3 loop spans 15 amino acids. Between the trimmed V and J ends, which lost 4 bases and 4 bases, there was a span of 16 bases. CDR3 sequence: CASSLGSGVGETQYF. The CDR3 coding sequence is TGTGCCAGCAGCCTCGGCTCGGGAGTCGGAGAGACCCAGTACTTC.